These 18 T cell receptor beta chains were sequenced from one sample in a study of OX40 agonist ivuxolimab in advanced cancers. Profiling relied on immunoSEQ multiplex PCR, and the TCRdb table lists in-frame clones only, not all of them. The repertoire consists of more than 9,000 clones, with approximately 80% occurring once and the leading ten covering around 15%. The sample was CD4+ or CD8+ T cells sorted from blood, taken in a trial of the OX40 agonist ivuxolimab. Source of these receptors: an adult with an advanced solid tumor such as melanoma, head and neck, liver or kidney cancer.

In nucleotides, the CDR3 is TGTGCCAGCAGCCAACTAGGACTAGCGGGGTCCTACAATGAGCAGTTCTTC. It translates to CASSQLGLAGSYNEQFF. The chain links TRBV4-2 to TRBJ2-1, with TRBD2 identical over 12 bases. The CDR3 loop spans 17 amino acids. V lost 2 bases, J lost 1 base, and 3 bases stayed unmatched. Germline V lookup: CDR1 LGHNA, CDR2 YNFKEQ.

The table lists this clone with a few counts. As DNA, the CDR3 is TGTGCCAGCAGTTACGTCACGTCTACAATGGGAAACACCATATATTTT. This translates into CASSYVTSTMGNTIYF. V gene TRBV6-6 combines with J gene TRBJ1-3; D gene uncertain. Looked up from germline, CDR1 is MNHNY and CDR2 is SVGAGI (reference sequence). The CDR3 has 16 residues. V was trimmed by 2 bases and J by 4 bases, leaving 15 bases between them.

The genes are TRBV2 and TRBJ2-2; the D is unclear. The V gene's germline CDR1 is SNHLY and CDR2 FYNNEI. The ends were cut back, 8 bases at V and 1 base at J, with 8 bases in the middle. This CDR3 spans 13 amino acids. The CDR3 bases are TGTGCCAGCGGAGAGGTGAACACCGGGGAGCTGTTTTTT. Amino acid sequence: CASGEVNTGELFF.

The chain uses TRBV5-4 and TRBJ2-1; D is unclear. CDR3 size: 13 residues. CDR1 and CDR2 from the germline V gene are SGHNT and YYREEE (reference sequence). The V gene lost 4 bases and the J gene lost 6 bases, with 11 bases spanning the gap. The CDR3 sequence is CASSPSRSNEQFF. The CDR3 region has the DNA TGTGCCAGCAGCCCCTCTAGGTCCAATGAGCAGTTCTTC.

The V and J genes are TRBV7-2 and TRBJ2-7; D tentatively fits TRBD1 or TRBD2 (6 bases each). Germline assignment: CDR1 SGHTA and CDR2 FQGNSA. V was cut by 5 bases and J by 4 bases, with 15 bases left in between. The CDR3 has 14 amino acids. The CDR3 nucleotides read TGTGCCAGCAGCCCGGGGGCAGGGTTTTACGAGCAGTACTTC. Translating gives CASSPGAGFYEQYF.

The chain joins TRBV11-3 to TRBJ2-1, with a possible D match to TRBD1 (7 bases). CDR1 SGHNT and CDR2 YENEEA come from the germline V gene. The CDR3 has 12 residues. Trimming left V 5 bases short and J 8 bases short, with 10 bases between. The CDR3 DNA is TGTGCCAGCAGCCCAGGGGGGTATGAGCAGTTCTTC. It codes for CASSPGGYEQFF.

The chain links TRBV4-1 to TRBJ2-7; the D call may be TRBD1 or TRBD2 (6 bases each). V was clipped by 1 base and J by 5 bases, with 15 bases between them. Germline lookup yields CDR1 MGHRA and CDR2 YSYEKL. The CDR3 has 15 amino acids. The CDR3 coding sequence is TGCGCCAGCAGCCAAGTACAGGGAGGTAGCGACGAGCAGTACTTC. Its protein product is CASSQVQGGSDEQYF.

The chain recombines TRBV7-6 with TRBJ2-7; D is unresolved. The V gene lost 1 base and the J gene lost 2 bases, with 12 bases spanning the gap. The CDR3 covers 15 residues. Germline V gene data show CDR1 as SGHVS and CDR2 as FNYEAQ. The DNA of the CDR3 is TGTGCCAGCAGCTTAGAAATGGGCAGTACCTACGAGCAGTACTTC. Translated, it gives CASSLEMGSTYEQYF.

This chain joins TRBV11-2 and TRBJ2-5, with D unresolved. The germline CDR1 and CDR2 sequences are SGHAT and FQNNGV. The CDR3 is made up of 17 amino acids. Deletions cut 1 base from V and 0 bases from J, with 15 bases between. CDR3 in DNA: TGTGCCAGCAGCTTAGGAGTCAGCAAAATGAACCAAGAGACCCAGTACTTC. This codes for CASSLGVSKMNQETQYF.

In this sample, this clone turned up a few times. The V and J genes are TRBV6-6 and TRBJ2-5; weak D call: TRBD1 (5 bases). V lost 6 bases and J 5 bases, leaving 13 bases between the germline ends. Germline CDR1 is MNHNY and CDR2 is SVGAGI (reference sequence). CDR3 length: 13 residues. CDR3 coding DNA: TGTGCCAGCAGAAACCCCTCAGGGGAGACCCAGTACTTC. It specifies CASRNPSGETQYF.

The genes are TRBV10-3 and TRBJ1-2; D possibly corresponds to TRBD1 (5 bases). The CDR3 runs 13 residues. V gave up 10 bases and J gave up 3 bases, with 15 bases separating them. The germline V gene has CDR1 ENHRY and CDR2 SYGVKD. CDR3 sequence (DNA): TGTGCCACGGTCCAGGGTTTGGACTATGGCTACACCTTC. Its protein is CATVQGLDYGYTF.

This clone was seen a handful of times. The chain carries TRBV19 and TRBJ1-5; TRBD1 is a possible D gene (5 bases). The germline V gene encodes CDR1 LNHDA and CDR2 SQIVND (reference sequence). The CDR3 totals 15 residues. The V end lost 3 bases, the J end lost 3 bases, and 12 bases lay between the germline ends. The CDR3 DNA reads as TGTGCCAGTAGTATTTCATGGGGCGACAATCAGCCCCAGCATTTT. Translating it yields CASSISWGDNQPQHF.

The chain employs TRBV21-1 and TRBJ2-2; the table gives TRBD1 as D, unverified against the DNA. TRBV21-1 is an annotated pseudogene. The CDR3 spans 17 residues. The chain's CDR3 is CASSKGWGRGRAGELFF. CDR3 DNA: TGTGCCAGCAGCAAAGGGTGGGGCAGGGGGCGCGCCGGGGAGCTGTTTTTT.

The CDR3 DNA reads as TGTGCCAGCAGCTTAGCCCCGGGACAAATCGAGGCGGCTTTCTTT. Encoded protein: CASSLAPGQIEAAFF. The chain joins TRBV7-8 to TRBJ1-1; weak D call: TRBD1 (6 bases). This CDR3 comprises 15 residues. V was pared by 0 bases and J by 11 bases, with 19 bases between. CDR1 is SGHVS, CDR2 FQNEAQ, per germline.

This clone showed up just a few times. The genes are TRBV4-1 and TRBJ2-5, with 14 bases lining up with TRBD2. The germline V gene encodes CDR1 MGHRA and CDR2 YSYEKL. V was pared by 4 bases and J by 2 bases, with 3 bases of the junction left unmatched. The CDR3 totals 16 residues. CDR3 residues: CASSRLAGGGQETQYF. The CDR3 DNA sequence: TGCGCCAGCAGCCGACTAGCGGGGGGGGGTCAAGAGACCCAGTACTTC.

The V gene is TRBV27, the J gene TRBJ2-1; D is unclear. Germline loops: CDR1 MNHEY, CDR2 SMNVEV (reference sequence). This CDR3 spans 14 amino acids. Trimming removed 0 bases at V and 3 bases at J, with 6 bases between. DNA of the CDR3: TGTGCCAGCAGTTTATCGCGGAACTACAATGAGCAGTTCTTC. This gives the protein CASSLSRNYNEQFF.

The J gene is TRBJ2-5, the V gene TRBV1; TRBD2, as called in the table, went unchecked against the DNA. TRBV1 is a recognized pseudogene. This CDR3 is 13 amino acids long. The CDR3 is CTSPAAVGETQYF. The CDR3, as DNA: TGCACCAGCCCAGCGGCGGTTGGGGAGACCCAGTACTTC.

The CDR3 nucleotides read TGTGCCAGCAGCTTCTGGGAGTTGGGAAACATTCAGTACTTC. Translated, it gives CASSFWELGNIQYF. The rearrangement uses TRBV11-2 and TRBJ2-4; D perhaps matches TRBD2 (5 bases). V was pared by 3 bases and J by 6 bases, with 12 bases between. This CDR3 spans 14 amino acids. Germline V gene sequence: CDR1 SGHAT, CDR2 FQNNGV.